These T cell receptor beta chains were read from a single sample in a study of blood T cell repertoires in COVID-19. Here immunoSEQ multiplex PCR was the method, and the copy in TCRdb shows in-frame clones only, minus some. The table has roughly 100,000 clones, about four fifths seen once. The sample taken for sequencing was peripheral blood. These receptors were taken from a human donor in a cohort sampled during active COVID-19. The CDR3 runs from the conserved cysteine through the conserved F or W. The D gene is left open where the match is weak. Size is omitted from some rows. Given values are once, few, many or a class for expanded clones.

.	TRBV5-6	TRBD1	TRBJ2-1	TGTGCCAGCAGCGCAACAGGGGCCTACAATGAGCAGTTCTTC	CASSATGAYNEQFF
.	TRBV19	TRBD1	TRBJ1-2	TGTGCCAGTAGCCTACAGGGGGCTTTGGGCTATGGCTACACCTTC	CASSLQGALGYGYTF
.	TRBV5-1	.	TRBJ2-7	TGCGCCAGCAGCCGCGGGGAGGGGGGAGAGCAGTACTTC	CASSRGEGGEQYF
.	TRBV5-1	.	TRBJ1-1	TGCGCCAGCAGTTCAACATGGGGCGGTGAAGCTTTCTTT	CASSSTWGGEAFF
.	TRBV5-1	TRBD1	TRBJ1-1	TGCGCCAGCAGCACCCAGGGTCAGGGGGCCACTGAAGCTTTCTTT	CASSTQGQGATEAFF
.	TRBV27	TRBD1	TRBJ2-1	TGTGCCAGCAGAAAAACAGGGGGCAATGAGCAGTTCTTC	CASRKTGGNEQFF
.	TRBV11-2	TRBD2	TRBJ2-7	TGTGCCAGCAGCTTAAAGGCGGGGGCCTACGAGCAGTACTTC	CASSLKAGAYEQYF
few	TRBV18	.	TRBJ2-7	TGTGCCAGCTCACCTCGGGCAGGGACCTACGAGCAGTACTTC	CASSPRAGTYEQYF
.	TRBV19	TRBD1	TRBJ1-3	TGTGCCAGTACGACAGGGCCTAACTCTGGAAACACCATATATTTT	CASTTGPNSGNTIYF
.	TRBV11-2	.	TRBJ1-6	TGTGCCAGCAGCCACCTCGGGAATAATTCACCCCTCCACTTT	CASSHLGNNSPLHF
.	TRBV6-2/TRBV6-3	.	TRBJ2-1	TGTGCCAGCAGCAAACGGGGTACAGGGAACAATGAGCAGTTCTTC	CASSKRGTGNNEQFF
.	TRBV13	TRBD2	TRBJ2-7	TGTGCCAGCAGCTCCCCCGGGACTATCGGTCGAAGGGAGCAGTACTTC	CASSSPGTIGRREQYF
.	TRBV4-2	.	TRBJ1-4	TGTGCCAGCAGTCCCGCGGGGGCCAAAAATGAAAAACTGTTTTTT	CASSPAGAKNEKLFF
.	TRBV27	.	TRBJ1-2	TGTGCCAGCACGCCGCGGCTAGGCGGCCGCTATGGCTACACCTTC	CASTPRLGGRYGYTF
.	TRBV5-1	TRBD1	TRBJ1-2	TGCGCCAGCAGCGCCGGACAGGGCGCAGCTAACTATGGCTACACCTTC	CASSAGQGAANYGYTF
.	TRBV9	.	TRBJ1-6	TGTGCCAGCAGCTCCCAAGACAGCAATTCACCCCTCCACTTT	CASSSQDSNSPLHF
.	TRBV19	.	TRBJ1-1	TGTGCCAGTATCCTGACAGGTGGGAACACTGAAGCTTTCTTT	CASILTGGNTEAFF
.	TRBV7-9	TRBD1	TRBJ2-1	TGTGCCACAGACAGGGGATACAATGAGCAGTTCTTC	CATDRGYNEQFF
.	TRBV3-1/TRBV3-2	.	TRBJ1-6	TGTGCCAGCAGCCAAGGAGGCTCCCTTAATTCACCCCTCCACTTT	CASSQGGSLNSPLHF
.	TRBV18	.	TRBJ1-3	TGTGCCAGCTCGACCACCCAGGACTCTGGAAACACCATATATTTT	CASSTTQDSGNTIYF
.	TRBV2	.	TRBJ1-2	TGTGCCAGCAGTGTTTTTCAGGGTGACTATGGCTACACCTTC	CASSVFQGDYGYTF
.	TRBV19	TRBD2	TRBJ2-3	TGTGCCAGTAGGAATAGCGGGGGGGACACAGATACGCAGTATTTT	CASRNSGGDTDTQYF
once	TRBV21-1	.	TRBJ1-1	TGTCCTCAGGGGGGACAGGGCGTATCTGAAGCTTTCTTT	CPQGGQGVSEAFF
.	TRBV7-3	.	TRBJ2-5	TGTGCCAGCAGCCCGACCGGGACTGGAGTGGAGACCCAGTACTTC	CASSPTGTGVETQYF
.	TRBV12-3/TRBV12-4	.	TRBJ2-1	TGTGCCAGCAGCCTCGCGGTGTACAATGAGCAGTTCTTC	CASSLAVYNEQFF
.	TRBV5-1	TRBD1	TRBJ2-2	TGCGCCAGCAGCACTCACCGACAGGGCGGGGAGCTGTTTTTT	CASSTHRQGGELFF
.	TRBV5-1	.	TRBJ1-1	TGCGCCAGCAGCTTGACGCCGGGTAACACTGAAGCTTTCTTT	CASSLTPGNTEAFF
once	TRBV9	TRBD1	TRBJ2-7	TGTGCCAGCAGCGTTAGACAGGGCCTCGGGGAGCAGTACTTC	CASSVRQGLGEQYF
.	TRBV19	TRBD2	TRBJ2-3	TGTGCCAGTAGTTTCGGACTAGACACAGATACGCAGTATTTT	CASSFGLDTDTQYF
.	TRBV2	TRBD1	TRBJ2-3	TGTGCCAGCAGTGCCGACAGGGGCTGGACAGATACGCAGTATTTT	CASSADRGWTDTQYF
few	TRBV6-4	.	TRBJ1-6	TGTGCCAGCAGTGTGGCGGAAAATAATTCACCCCTCCACTTT	CASSVAENNSPLHF
.	TRBV12-5	TRBD2	TRBJ2-1	TGTGCTAGTGGTTTGGGAGCGGGACTAGCGGGAAACAATGAGCAGTTCTTC	CASGLGAGLAGNNEQFF
.	TRBV15	.	TRBJ1-3	TGTGCCACCAGCAGAGATTTCAAGGGACTCTCTGGAAACACCATATATTTT	CATSRDFKGLSGNTIYF
.	TRBV5-4	TRBD1	TRBJ1-1	TGTGCCAGCAGCCCTCCGGGACAGAGGAACACTGAAGCTTTCTTT	CASSPPGQRNTEAFF
.	TRBV11-3	TRBD2	TRBJ2-7	TGTGCCAGCAGCTTTAGCGGGGGGTCCTACGAGCAGTACTTC	CASSFSGGSYEQYF